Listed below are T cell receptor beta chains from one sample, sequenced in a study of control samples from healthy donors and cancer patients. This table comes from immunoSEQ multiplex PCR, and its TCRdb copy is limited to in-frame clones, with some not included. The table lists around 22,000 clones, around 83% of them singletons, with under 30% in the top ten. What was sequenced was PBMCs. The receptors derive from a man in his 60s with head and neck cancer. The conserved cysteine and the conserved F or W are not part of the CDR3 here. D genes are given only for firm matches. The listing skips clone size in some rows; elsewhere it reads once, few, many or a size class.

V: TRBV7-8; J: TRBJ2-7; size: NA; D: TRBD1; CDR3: ASSLIRTGYYEQY
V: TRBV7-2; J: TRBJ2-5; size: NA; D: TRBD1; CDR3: ASSFPTGGGQETQY
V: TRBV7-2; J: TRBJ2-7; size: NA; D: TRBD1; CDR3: ASSLRDRSYEQY
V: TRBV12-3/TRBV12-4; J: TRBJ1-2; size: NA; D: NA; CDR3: ASSGGDYGYT
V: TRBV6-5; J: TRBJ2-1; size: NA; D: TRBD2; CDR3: ASTSGGRNEQF
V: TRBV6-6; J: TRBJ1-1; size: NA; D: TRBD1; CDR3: ASSYSTGTGDTEAF
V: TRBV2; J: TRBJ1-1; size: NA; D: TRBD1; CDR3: ASSVLGQGASEAF
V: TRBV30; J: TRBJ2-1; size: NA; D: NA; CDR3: AWSWENEQF
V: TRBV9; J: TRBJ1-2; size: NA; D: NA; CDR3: ASSVGWGGGGYT
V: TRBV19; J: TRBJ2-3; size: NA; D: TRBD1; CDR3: ASSIVGTGPDTQY
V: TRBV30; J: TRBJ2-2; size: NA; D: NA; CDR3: AWSVGGTGELF
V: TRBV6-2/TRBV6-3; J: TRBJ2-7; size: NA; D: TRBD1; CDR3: ASSRQQGENYEQY
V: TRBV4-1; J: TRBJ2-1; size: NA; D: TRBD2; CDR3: ASSQDLVAGYNEQF
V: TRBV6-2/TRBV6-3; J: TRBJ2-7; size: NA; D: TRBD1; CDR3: ASSSKPGQGSKEQY
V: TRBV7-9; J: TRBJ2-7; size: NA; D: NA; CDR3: ASSFGATSSYEQY
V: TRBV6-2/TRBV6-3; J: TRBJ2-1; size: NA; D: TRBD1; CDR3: ASSDRTGKNEQF
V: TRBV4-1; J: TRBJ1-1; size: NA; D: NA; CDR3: ASSQESMNTEAF
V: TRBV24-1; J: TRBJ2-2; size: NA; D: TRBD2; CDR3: ATNLSGSLTGELF
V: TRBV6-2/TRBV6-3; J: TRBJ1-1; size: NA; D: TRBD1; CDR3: ASSYAQGGTEAF
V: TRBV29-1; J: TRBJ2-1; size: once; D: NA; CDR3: SVDTGSSYNEQF
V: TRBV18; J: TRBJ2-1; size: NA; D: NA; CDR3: ASSPGRVDTEQF
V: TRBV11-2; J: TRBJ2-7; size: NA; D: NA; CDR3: ASSLVVGGYEQY
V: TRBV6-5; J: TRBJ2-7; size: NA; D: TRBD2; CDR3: ASNIGLASNYEQY
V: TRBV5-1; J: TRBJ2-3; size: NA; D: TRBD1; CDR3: ASSLRDRGTDTQY
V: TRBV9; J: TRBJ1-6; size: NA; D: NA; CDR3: ASSVARENSPLH
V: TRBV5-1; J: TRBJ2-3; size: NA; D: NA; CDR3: ASSSQTTDTQY
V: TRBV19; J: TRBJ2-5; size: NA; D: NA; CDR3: ASRPRGRGETQY
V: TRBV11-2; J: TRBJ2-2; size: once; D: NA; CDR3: ASSGPGGSGELF
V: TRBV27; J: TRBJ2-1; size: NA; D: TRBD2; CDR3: ASRVAGGQRGYNEQF
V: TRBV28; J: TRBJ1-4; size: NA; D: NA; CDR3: ASSIPQGNNEKLF
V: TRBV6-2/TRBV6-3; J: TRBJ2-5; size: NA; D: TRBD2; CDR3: ASSYSSLAGVSGTQY
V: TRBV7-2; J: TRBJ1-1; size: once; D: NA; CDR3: ASSPVGTQNTEAF
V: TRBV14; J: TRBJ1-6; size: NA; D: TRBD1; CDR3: ASSPSPDRGTSPLH
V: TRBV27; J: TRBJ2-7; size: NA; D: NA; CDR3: ASSLFQSSYEQY
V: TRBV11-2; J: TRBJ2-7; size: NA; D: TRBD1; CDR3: ASSLGRGLYEQY
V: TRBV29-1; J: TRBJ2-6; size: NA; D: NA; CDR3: SVEVVGPTGANVLT
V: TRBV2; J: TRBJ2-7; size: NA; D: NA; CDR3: ASSGPFLVEQY
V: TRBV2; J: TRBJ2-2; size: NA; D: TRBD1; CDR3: ASSPTLGQGASGELF
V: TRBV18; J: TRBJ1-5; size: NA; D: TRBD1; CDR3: ASSPDRGGNQPQH
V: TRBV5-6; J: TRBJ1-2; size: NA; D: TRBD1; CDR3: ASSSVDRAAYGYT
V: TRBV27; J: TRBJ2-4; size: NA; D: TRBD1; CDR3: ASSLTGQGAGNIQY